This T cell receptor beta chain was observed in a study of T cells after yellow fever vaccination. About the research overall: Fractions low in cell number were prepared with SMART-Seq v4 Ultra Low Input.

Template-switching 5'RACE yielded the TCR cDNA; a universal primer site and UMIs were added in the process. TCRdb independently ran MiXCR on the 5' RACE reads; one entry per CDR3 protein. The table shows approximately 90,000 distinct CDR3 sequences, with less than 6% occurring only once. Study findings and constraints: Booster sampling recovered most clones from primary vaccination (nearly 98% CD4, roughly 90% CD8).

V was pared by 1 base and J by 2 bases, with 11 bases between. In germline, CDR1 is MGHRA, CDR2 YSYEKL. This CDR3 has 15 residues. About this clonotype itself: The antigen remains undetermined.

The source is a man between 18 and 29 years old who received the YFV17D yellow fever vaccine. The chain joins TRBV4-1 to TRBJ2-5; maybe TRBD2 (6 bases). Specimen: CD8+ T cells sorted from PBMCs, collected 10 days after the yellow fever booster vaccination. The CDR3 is CASSQVGGLQETQYF. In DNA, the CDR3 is TGCGCCAGCAGCCAAGTCGGGGGTTTGCAAGAGACCCAGTACTTC.